A single sample is the source of the 20 T cell receptor beta chains below, sequenced in a study of shared clonotypes between healthy human individuals. Generated by immunoSEQ multiplex PCR, the TCRdb table keeps only in-frame clones and is missing some. The sample consists of some 1.1 million clones, approximately 75% of them appearing once. The sample was memory CD4+ T cells from PBMCs. As for subset: CD45RA-negative fraction. These receptor sequences come from a man in his late teens or twenties in good health. Some clones in this sample may be carry-over from other donors' samples.

This chain joins TRBV4-3 and TRBJ2-6; 9 positions match TRBD1. Per germline, CDR1 LGHNA and CDR2 YSLEER. With V trimmed by 4 bases and J by 1 base, 11 bases remained unmatched. The CDR3 spans 19 residues. The CDR3 loop reads CASSPSQGQGLSGANVLTF. For the CDR3, the DNA is TGCGCCAGCAGCCCGAGCCAGGGACAGGGACTTTCTGGGGCCAACGTCCTGACTTTC.

The V gene is TRBV7-2, the J gene TRBJ2-7; 8 bases align to TRBD2. From germline, CDR1 is SGHTA and CDR2 FQGNSA. CDR3 size: 15 residues. V gave up 5 bases and J gave up 9 bases; unmatched junction bases: 15. Written as DNA, the CDR3 is TGTGCCAGCAGCATCACCGGGGAAGCGGGAGCGGGGCAGTACTTC. Protein: CASSITGEAGAGQYF.

There are a few counts of this clone. Other DNA variants within this sample encode the same CDR3. The rearrangement joins TRBV6-6 to TRBJ2-7; the D is unclear. Trimming stripped 6 bases from V and 0 bases from J, with 6 bases between. Germline values: CDR1 MNHNY, CDR2 SVGAGI (reference sequence). The CDR3 totals 12 residues. DNA for the CDR3: TGTGCCAGCAGCCCCAGCTCCTACGAGCAGTACTTC. Translation: CASSPSSYEQYF.

A few counts support this clone. The genes are TRBV4-2 and TRBJ2-7; a possible D gene is TRBD1 (7 bases). The CDR3 has 15 amino acids. Trimming cost V 3 bases and J 4 bases, with 16 bases left between them. Germline CDR1 is LGHNA and CDR2 is YNFKEQ. This chain's CDR3 is CASSHLAGTDYEQYF. The CDR3 region has the DNA TGTGCCAGCAGCCACCTCGCGGGGACAGATTACGAGCAGTACTTC.

The chain has TRBV7-9 and TRBJ2-5; D is perhaps TRBD1 (6 bases). The CDR3 length is 13 residues. Trimming shortened V by 2 bases and J by 5 bases, and 9 bases separated the two germline ends. Germline CDR1 and CDR2: SEHNR and FQNEAQ (reference sequence). The CDR3 region has the DNA TGTGCCAGCAGCTTAAGGGGGTTCGAGACCCAGTACTTC. Protein product: CASSLRGFETQYF.

The V gene is TRBV7-9, the J gene TRBJ2-2, with 10 positions matching TRBD1. CDR1 and CDR2 from the germline V gene are SEHNR and FQNEAQ (reference sequence). The V and J ends lost 7 bases and 4 bases, in that order; junction bases with no gene match: 3. This CDR3 comprises 14 residues. The CDR3 DNA reads TGTGCCAGCACCGACAGGGGGCCCACCGGGGAGCTGTTTTTT. It translates to CASTDRGPTGELFF. The full variable domain, its missing parts supplied by reference TRBV7-9 and TRBJ2-2, is DTGVSQNPRHKITKRGQNVTFRCDPISEHNRLYWYRQTLGQGPEFLTYFQNEAQLEKSRLLSDRFSAERPKGSFSTLEIQRTEQGDSAMYLCASTDRGPTGELFFGEGSRLTVL.

This rearrangement joins TRBV7-9 to TRBJ2-7, with D perhaps TRBD1 or TRBD2 (6 bases each). V was cut by 4 bases and J by 6 bases, with 13 bases left in between. Germline values: CDR1 SEHNR, CDR2 FQNEAQ (reference sequence). CDR3 length equals 13 residues. This chain's CDR3 is CASSYLQGGEQYF. In DNA form, the CDR3 reads TGTGCCAGCAGCTATTTACAGGGAGGCGAGCAGTACTTC.

This clone appeared a few times. The J gene is TRBJ1-2, the V gene TRBV18, with a tentative D call TRBD1 (5 bases). Germline CDR1 is KGHSH and CDR2 is LQKENI. There are 13 residues in the CDR3. Trimming removed 0 bases at V and 4 bases at J, with 6 bases between. In DNA form, the CDR3 reads TGTGCCAGCTCACCACCGCAGGGCTATGGCTACACCTTC. This sequence encodes CASSPPQGYGYTF.

The rearrangement joins TRBV6-5 to TRBJ2-7, with D perhaps matching TRBD1 or TRBD2 (5 bases each). V was shortened by 6 bases and J by 5 bases, with 17 bases between the two germline ends. The CDR3 is made up of 14 amino acids. Germline V gene sequence: CDR1 MNHEY, CDR2 SVGAGI. The CDR3 loop reads CASRGLGTSNEQYF. CDR3 coding DNA: TGTGCCAGCAGAGGACTCGGGACGTCCAACGAGCAGTACTTC.

This clone was seen at least ten times. V gene TRBV6-1 combines with J gene TRBJ2-7, with 12 bases lining up with TRBD2. J was trimmed by 2 bases and V by 6 bases; bases with no gene match: 2. CDR1 and CDR2 (germline): MNHNS, SASEGT. This CDR3 has 14 amino acids. The CDR3 coding sequence is TGTGCCAGCAGACTAGCGGGAGGAACCTACGAGCAGTACTTC. As protein: CASRLAGGTYEQYF.

The CDR3 protein is CASSSAGTGVNTEAFF. The CDR3 region has the DNA TGCGCCAGCAGCTCGGCCGGGACAGGAGTTAACACTGAAGCTTTCTTT. The chain has TRBV5-1 and TRBJ1-1; 8 positions agree with TRBD1. This CDR3 has 16 amino acids. Germline trimming cut 3 bases from V and 2 bases from J; bases unmatched to any gene: 9. CDR1 is SGHRS, CDR2 YFSETQ, per germline. The full variable domain, rest sourced from reference TRBV5-1 and TRBJ1-1, is KAGVTQTPRYLIKTRGQQVTLSCSPISGHRSVSWYQQTPGQGLQFLFEYFSETQRNKGNFPGRFSGRQFSNSRSEMNVSTLELGDSALYLCASSSAGTGVNTEAFFGQGTRLTVV.

This CDR3 is CASSYTGGPYEQYF. The CDR3 DNA sequence: TGTGCCAGCAGTTATACAGGGGGGCCCTACGAGCAGTACTTC. This chain joins TRBV7-9 and TRBJ2-7, with TRBD1 identical over 8 bases. The germline V gene encodes CDR1 SEHNR and CDR2 FQNEAQ (reference sequence). The CDR3 is made up of 14 amino acids. J lost 2 bases, V lost 6 bases, and 6 bases had no gene match.

The chain is built from TRBV5-8 and TRBJ2-7; D gene unclear. This CDR3 comprises 13 residues. Per the germline V gene, CDR1 is SGHTS and CDR2 is YDEGEE. Trimming cost V 3 bases and J 3 bases, with 10 bases left between them. Here the CDR3 DNA reads TGTGCCAGCAGCTCTCCGGGTGTCTACGAGCAGTACTTC. This translates into CASSSPGVYEQYF.

The chain combines TRBV7-2 with TRBJ1-2; 12 bases are a match to TRBD1. V shed 5 bases, J shed 5 bases, and the junction held 3 bases outside the gene matches. Germline CDR1 SGHTA, CDR2 FQGNSA. This CDR3 has 14 residues. The CDR3 reads CTSSRDRGLYGYTF. The CDR3 DNA follows: TGTACCAGCAGCCGGGACAGGGGGCTATATGGCTACACCTTC.

This clone was counted ten times or more. The rearrangement links TRBV9 to TRBJ2-5; tentative D call: TRBD2 (5 bases). The CDR3 has 14 amino acids. The V gene's germline CDR1 is SGDLS and CDR2 YYNGEE. V dropped 4 bases and J dropped 3 bases, with 13 bases sitting between them. The CDR3 sequence: CASSPGWGEETQYF. The CDR3 DNA reads TGTGCCAGCAGCCCGGGGTGGGGTGAAGAGACCCAGTACTTC.

The V and J genes are TRBV5-4 and TRBJ1-3; the D is unclear. The V end was cut by 0 bases, the J end by 4 bases, with 8 bases between. Looked up from germline, CDR1 is SGHNT and CDR2 is YYREEE (reference sequence). This CDR3 has 14 residues. CDR3 loop: CASSLEGRGNTIYF. In nucleotides, the CDR3 is TGTGCCAGCAGCTTGGAGGGCAGGGGAAACACCATATATTTT.

The genes are TRBV7-9 and TRBJ2-3; 15 bases map to TRBD2. From germline, CDR1 is SEHNR and CDR2 FQNEAQ (reference sequence). The V gene end was trimmed by 5 bases and the J gene end by 4 bases; junction bases not matched to a gene: 10. CDR3 size: 18 residues. In DNA, the CDR3 is TGTGCCAGCAGCCCCGGGACTAGCGGGGGGTCTCTCGCAGATACGCAGTATTTT. Protein product: CASSPGTSGGSLADTQYF.

To note about this clone: Other DNA sequences in the same sample also yield this CDR3. This chain connects TRBV30 to TRBJ2-7; 7 bases match TRBD1. J gave up 2 bases and V 3 bases, and 1 base lay outside the gene matches. This CDR3 contains 12 residues. The germline CDR1 and CDR2 sequences are GTSNPN and SVGIG (reference sequence). The CDR3 reads CAWRRGPYEQYF. In nucleotides, the CDR3 is TGTGCCTGGAGGAGGGGGCCCTACGAGCAGTACTTC.

The chain couples TRBV7-8 to TRBJ2-3, with a tentative D call TRBD1 (6 bases). CDR3 length equals 13 residues. Trimming cost V 5 bases and J 5 bases, with 11 bases left between them. Per the germline V gene, CDR1 is SGHVS and CDR2 is FQNEAQ. CDR3 loop: CASSPRGGDTQYF. CDR3 nucleotides: TGTGCCAGCAGCCCACGAGGGGGAGATACGCAGTATTTT.

The chain uses TRBV6-5 and TRBJ1-5, with D unclear. CDR1 is MNHEY, CDR2 SVGAGI, per germline. V dropped 0 bases and J dropped 7 bases, with 10 bases sitting between them. The CDR3 sequence is 14 residues long. The CDR3 reads CASSYSGKGQPQHF. The CDR3 DNA reads TGTGCCAGCAGTTACTCGGGGAAGGGCCAGCCCCAGCATTTT.